One sample yielded the 29 T cell receptor beta chains listed below, sequenced in a study of shared clonotypes between healthy human individuals. Clones were read by immunoSEQ multiplex PCR, and TCRdb kept only the in-frame ones, dropping some. Among about 1.5 million clones listed, approximately 97% were seen once. Sequencing was performed on naive CD4+ T cells sorted from blood. As to subset: CD45RA+ positively selected. The receptor set was obtained from a man aged 25 to 40 in good health.

The V call is TRBV19, the J call TRBJ2-3; TRBD1 might be the D (6 bases). The CDR3 runs 13 residues. The germline CDR1 and CDR2 sequences are LNHDA and SQIVND (reference sequence). V gave up 8 bases and J gave up 1 base, with 10 bases separating them. The CDR3 nucleotides read TGTGCCAGTTCAGGGGCTGGCACAGATACGCAGTATTTT. Its translation: CASSGAGTDTQYF.

This chain joins TRBV5-4 and TRBJ2-3; D may be TRBD1 or TRBD2 (6 bases each). This CDR3 has 15 residues. Trimming took 0 bases from V and 3 from J, leaving 11 bases between them. Germline V CDR1 and CDR2: SGHNT, YYREEE (reference sequence). CDR3 sequence reads: CASSLVGGTTDTQYF. DNA for the CDR3: TGTGCCAGCAGCTTGGTTGGCGGGACAACAGATACGCAGTATTTT.

The V gene is TRBV19, the J gene TRBJ2-7; D may be TRBD2 (5 bases). V was cut by 3 bases and J by 0 bases, with 15 bases left in between. Per the germline V gene, CDR1 is LNHDA and CDR2 is SQIVND (reference sequence). This CDR3 is built from 16 residues. The CDR3 loop is CASSMEEETPSYEQYF. CDR3 DNA: TGTGCCAGTAGTATGGAGGAAGAGACCCCCTCCTACGAGCAGTACTTC.

This clone has just a few counts. The same CDR3 is also encoded by other DNA sequences in this sample. V usage is TRBV28 and J usage is TRBJ1-5; D not certain. V lost 2 bases and J 4 bases, leaving 3 bases between the germline ends. This CDR3 spans 12 amino acids. CDR1 is MDHEN and CDR2 is SYDVKM in the germline V gene. CDR3 region: CASSLGNQPQHF. The CDR3 coding sequence is TGTGCCAGCAGTTTAGGAAATCAGCCCCAGCATTTT.

The chain has TRBV6-5 and TRBJ2-7, with D possibly being TRBD2 (6 bases). Trimming stripped 0 bases from V and 9 bases from J, with 15 bases between. CDR1 MNHEY and CDR2 SVGAGI come from the germline V gene. This CDR3 contains 14 residues. The CDR3 loop is CASSYSIGVGGQYF. The CDR3 DNA reads TGTGCCAGCAGTTACTCGATTGGTGTGGGAGGGCAGTACTTC.

CDR3 loop: CASSPPDTGNTIYF. In nucleotides, the CDR3 is TGTGCCAGCTCACCACCAGACACTGGAAACACCATATATTTT. The chain carries TRBV18 and TRBJ1-3; D is ambiguous. Trimming removed 0 bases at V and 2 bases at J, with 5 bases between. Germline CDR1 is KGHSH and CDR2 is LQKENI. The CDR3 length is 14 residues.

CDR3 residues: CASSRNDYFVSEAFF. In nucleotides, the CDR3 is TGTGCCAGCAGCCGTAATGACTACTTCGTGTCTGAAGCTTTCTTT. The chain links TRBV6-5 to TRBJ1-1; no reliable D call. V lost 6 bases and J 6 bases, leaving 20 bases between the germline ends. Germline CDR1 is MNHEY and CDR2 is SVGAGI. The CDR3 is 15 amino acids.

V and J are TRBV20-1 and TRBJ2-5; no firm D call. Germline V gene data show CDR1 as DFQATT and CDR2 as SNEGSKA (reference sequence). The CDR3 covers 11 residues. Trimming pared 3 bases from V and 4 bases from J, leaving 6 bases between. The CDR3 nucleotides read TGCAGTGCTAGTCAGCGAGAGACCCAGTACTTC. Translating it yields CSASQRETQYF.

The chain recombines TRBV25-1 with TRBJ2-6; D is unclear. This CDR3 is 17 amino acids long. In germline, CDR1 is MGHDK, CDR2 SYGVNS. Between the trimmed V and J ends, which lost 0 bases and 0 bases, there was a span of 9 bases. CDR3 nucleotide sequence: TGTGCCAGCAGTGAATATTCCCGGATCTCTGGGGCCAACGTCCTGACTTTC. Its protein is CASSEYSRISGANVLTF.

This clone was seen just once. The V gene is TRBV6-6, the J gene TRBJ1-5; TRBD1 aligns across 11 bases. Germline V gives CDR1 MNHNY, CDR2 SVGAGI (reference sequence). The J segment lost 3 bases and the V segment lost 2 bases, leaving 3 bases of the junction unmatched. This CDR3 spans 16 amino acids. CDR3: CASSYRTGGLNQPQHF. The CDR3 DNA follows: TGTGCCAGCAGTTACCGGACAGGGGGCCTCAATCAGCCCCAGCATTTT.

The V and J genes are TRBV30 and TRBJ2-3, with 7 bases identical to TRBD2. Germline trimming cut 0 bases from V and 2 bases from J; bases unmatched to any gene: 8. This CDR3 comprises 16 residues. Germline V lookup: CDR1 GTSNPN, CDR2 SVGIG (reference sequence). The CDR3 coding sequence is TGTGCCTGGAGTGTACGGGCTAGCGGATCCACAGATACGCAGTATTTT. It codes for CAWSVRASGSTDTQYF.

About this clone: Other nucleotide sequences in the sample specify the same CDR3. This chain uses TRBV4-1 with TRBJ1-2, with D uncertain. From germline, CDR1 is MGHRA and CDR2 YSYEKL. The CDR3 has 13 amino acids. V lost 0 bases and J lost 5, with 7 bases in between. This chain's CDR3 is CASSQEGRYGYTF. In nucleotides, the CDR3 is TGCGCCAGCAGCCAAGAGGGGAGGTATGGCTACACCTTC.

The chain recombines TRBV18 with TRBJ1-2; 9 bases are shared with TRBD1. The germline gives CDR1 KGHSH, CDR2 LQKENI. V was pared by 3 bases and J by 1 base, with 9 bases of the junction left unmatched. CDR3 length: 17 amino acids. The CDR3 here is CASSPPGTGTLNYGYTF. CDR3 sequence (DNA): TGTGCCAGCTCACCTCCCGGGACAGGGACCCTTAACTATGGCTACACCTTC.

V and J are TRBV7-9 and TRBJ1-4, with D uncertain. The V and J ends lost 8 bases and 7 bases respectively, with 5 bases between them. CDR1 and CDR2 (germline): SEHNR, FQNEAQ (reference sequence). The CDR3 sequence is 10 residues long. The CDR3 bases are TGTGCCAGCCCGGGTGAAAAACTGTTTTTT. It specifies CASPGEKLFF.

The V gene is TRBV10-3, the J gene TRBJ2-1; 13 positions match TRBD2. The CDR3 totals 16 residues. Losses at the gene ends were 2 bases for V and 8 bases for J; bases not matched to a gene: 6. Germline assignment: CDR1 ENHRY and CDR2 SYGVKD. The CDR3 loop reads CAISEITSGRADEQFF. In DNA form, the CDR3 reads TGTGCCATCAGTGAGATAACTAGCGGGAGGGCCGATGAGCAGTTCTTC.

The gene calls are TRBV28 and TRBJ1-4, with D perhaps matching TRBD1 (5 bases). The CDR3 consists of 14 residues. Trimming left V 4 bases short and J 7 bases short, with 13 bases between. Germline values: CDR1 MDHEN, CDR2 SYDVKM. The CDR3 spells CASSYGGVGEKLFF. The CDR3 DNA follows: TGTGCCAGCAGTTATGGAGGGGTGGGTGAAAAACTGTTTTTT. The entire variable domain, with the rest obtained from reference TRBV28 and TRBJ1-4, is as follows: DVKVTQSSRYLVKRTGEKVFLECVQDMDHENMFWYRQDPGLGLRLIYFSYDVKMKEKGDIPEGYSVSREKKERFSLILESASTNQTSMYLCASSYGGVGEKLFFGSGTQLSVL.

Comments on this clone: Other DNA sequences in the sample encode the same CDR3. The chain is built from TRBV19 and TRBJ2-6; D unresolved. Germline V gene sequence: CDR1 LNHDA, CDR2 SQIVND (reference sequence). V gave up 5 bases and J gave up 0 bases, with 2 bases separating them. The CDR3 has 13 residues. CDR3 loop: CASSPSGANVLTF. DNA for the CDR3: TGTGCCAGTAGTCCCTCTGGGGCCAACGTCCTGACTTTC. Combining the CDR3 with reference TRBV19 and TRBJ2-6 gives the whole variable domain DGGITQSPKYLFRKEGQNVTLSCEQNLNHDAMYWYRQDPGQGLRLIYYSQIVNDFQKGDIAEGYSVSREKKESFPLTVTSAQKNPTAFYLCASSPSGANVLTFGAGSRLTVL.

This clone has just a few counts. CDR3 sequence reads: CASSHSAGIFGNTIYF. As DNA, the CDR3 is TGTGCCAGCAGCCACTCAGCAGGGATTTTTGGAAACACCATATATTTT. V is TRBV16 and J is TRBJ1-3, with a weak D call TRBD1 (5 bases). Germline V gene lookup returns CDR1 KGHSY and CDR2 FQNENV. Trimming removed 3 bases at V and 3 bases at J, with 15 bases between. The CDR3 totals 16 residues.

The chain joins TRBV28 to TRBJ2-5; 12 bases map to TRBD2. The CDR3 covers 16 residues. The junction had 12 bases not matched to a gene; V was cut back by 6 bases and J by 7 bases. Germline lookup yields CDR1 MDHEN and CDR2 SYDVKM. CDR3 loop: CASSLAGGSSSGTQYF. In DNA form, the CDR3 reads TGTGCCAGCAGCCTAGCGGGAGGGAGTTCATCGGGGACCCAGTACTTC.

This clone appeared once. This sequence joins TRBV7-6 and TRBJ2-2; D gene unclear. The V gene's germline CDR1 is SGHVS and CDR2 FNYEAQ. The germline V and J ends were trimmed by 1 base and 5 bases, with 8 bases remaining between them. CDR3 length: 14 residues. CDR3 in amino acids: CASSLGSNTGELFF. In DNA, the CDR3 is TGTGCCAGCAGCTTAGGAAGTAATACCGGGGAGCTGTTTTTT.

The count of this clone is one. The chain has TRBV5-1 and TRBJ1-2; 8 bases agree with TRBD1. CDR1 SGHRS and CDR2 YFSETQ come from the germline V gene. The CDR3 has 16 residues. J gave up 6 bases and V 6 bases, and 16 bases lay outside the gene matches. CDR3 in amino acids: CASTPVQGRGLDGYTF. The CDR3 DNA follows: TGCGCCAGCACCCCTGTCCAGGGCAGGGGGCTCGATGGCTACACCTTC.

A note on this clone: The sample has other DNA sequences that encode this CDR3 too. The rearrangement uses TRBV18 and TRBJ2-5, with 7 bases lining up with TRBD1. V trimming: 2 bases; J trimming: 2 bases; junction bases outside the gene matches: 2. This CDR3 region has 14 residues. CDR1 is KGHSH, CDR2 LQKENI, per germline. CDR3 region: CASSPDRAQETQYF. CDR3 bases: TGTGCCAGCTCACCAGACAGGGCTCAAGAGACCCAGTACTTC.

The genes are TRBV5-4 and TRBJ2-5, with a possible D match to TRBD1 (5 bases). V was clipped by 4 bases and J by 5 bases, with 30 bases between them. This CDR3 spans 19 amino acids. Germline assignment: CDR1 SGHNT and CDR2 YYREEE (reference sequence). CDR3 amino acids: CASSRLNVDITIQDETQYF. DNA of the CDR3: TGTGCCAGCAGCCGCTTGAACGTCGACATTACTATACAGGATGAGACCCAGTACTTC.

The chain joins TRBV21-1 to TRBJ2-6; no check of the table's D call, TRBD1, against the DNA was made. TRBV21-1 is a pseudogene segment. This CDR3 has 14 residues. CDR3 DNA: TGTGCCAGCAGCCCAATCTCTGGGGCCAACGTCCTGACTTTC. Translation gives CASSPISGANVLTF.

This chain links TRBV6-5 with TRBJ1-4; D unclear. Germline loops: CDR1 MNHEY, CDR2 SVGAGI. There are 16 residues in the CDR3. Trimming left V 2 bases short and J 8 bases short, with 18 bases between. In DNA form, the CDR3 reads TGTGCCAGCAGTTACAAGGCTGGCAGGTCGGAGGAAAAACTGTTTTTT. This codes for CASSYKAGRSEEKLFF.

J is TRBJ2-5 and V is TRBV5-1, with 7 bases that match TRBD1. The CDR3 runs 13 residues. J gave up 7 bases and V 4 bases, and 7 bases lay outside the gene matches. Germline V gene sequence: CDR1 SGHRS, CDR2 YFSETQ. In nucleotides, the CDR3 is TGCGCCAGCAGCCCCGGGACAGTAGTGACCCAGTACTTC. Its protein is CASSPGTVVTQYF. The full variable domain, in which reference TRBV5-1 and TRBJ2-5 provide the parts outside the CDR3, is KAGVTQTPRYLIKTRGQQVTLSCSPISGHRSVSWYQQTPGQGLQFLFEYFSETQRNKGNFPGRFSGRQFSNSRSEMNVSTLELGDSALYLCASSPGTVVTQYFGPGTRLLVL.

This clone turned up a few times. The chain recombines TRBV15 with TRBJ2-2; D gene uncertain. Germline values: CDR1 LNHNV, CDR2 YYDKDF (reference sequence). This CDR3 is 15 amino acids long. V was clipped by 0 bases and J by 8 bases, with 13 bases between them. CDR3 nucleotide sequence: TGTGCCACCAGCAGAGATCGAGCTGCGGCAGGGGAGCTGTTTTTT. Translation: CATSRDRAAAGELFF.

The chain combines TRBV7-9 with TRBJ1-2; 7 bases fit TRBD1. This CDR3 is 13 amino acids long. Per germline, CDR1 SEHNR and CDR2 FQNEAQ (reference sequence). J gave up 8 bases and V 1 base, and 4 bases lay outside the gene matches. CDR3: CASSLGGGGGYTF. The CDR3 DNA reads as TGTGCCAGCAGCTTAGGAGGGGGCGGAGGCTACACCTTC.

Turning to this clone: Other nucleotide sequences from this sample produce the same CDR3. The genes are TRBV28 and TRBJ1-5; D gene uncertain. V lost 4 bases, J lost 5 bases, and 3 bases lay in between. CDR1 and CDR2 from the germline V gene are MDHEN and SYDVKM. The CDR3 is 11 residues long. CDR3 bases: TGTGCCAGCAGTTCCTATCAGCCCCAGCATTTT. The encoded protein is CASSSYQPQHF. The full variable domain, with the rest looked up from reference TRBV28 and TRBJ1-5, is DVKVTQSSRYLVKRTGEKVFLECVQDMDHENMFWYRQDPGLGLRLIYFSYDVKMKEKGDIPEGYSVSREKKERFSLILESASTNQTSMYLCASSSYQPQHFGDGTRLSIL.